This note documents a single T cell receptor beta chain sequence. This sample is drawn from a study of relationships among human T cell subsets. The T cell receptor alpha and beta CDR3 regions were amplified from mRNA by semiquantitative ARM-PCR. Tagged nested gene-specific primers were used first, then communal superprimers amplified exponentially. TCRdb analysed the multiplex PCR reads with MiXCR anew, one entry per CDR3 protein. This sample yields thousands of distinct CDR3 sequences, of which about 54% are seen a single time; 5.2% belongs to the top ten. The CD45RA-negative fraction was bead-selected with anti-CD45RO to obtain memory T cells. The CDR3 has 13 amino acids. V trimming: 5 bases; J trimming: 6 bases; junction bases outside the gene matches: 4.

Source material: memory T cells sorted from blood. This receptor was identified in a man in his forties or fifties in good health. This rearrangement joins TRBV12-3 or TRBV12-4 to TRBJ2-1; 7 bases are shared with TRBD1. The DNA of the CDR3 is TGTGCCAGCAGTCCGGGACAGATCAATGAGCAGTTCTTC. Its translation: CASSPGQINEQFF.